This record concerns one T cell receptor (beta chain) sequence. Its target is not known. Germline-derived CDR1 and CDR2 are SGHDT and YYEEEE. CDR3 length: 12 amino acids. V shed 1 base and J shed 8 bases, with 9 bases lying between them. The data were obtained in a study of cytomegalovirus exposure and HLA in healthy donors. The PCR employed 60 Vbeta primers together with 13 Jbeta primers. TCRdb's copy holds only in-frame clones and misses some; the assay was immunoSEQ multiplex PCR. The sample includes approximately 110,000 clones, roughly 81% seen only once; the top ten take 0.9% to 1.2%. Study findings and constraints: In a later analysis, TCR beta V- and J-gene trimming was associated with a missense DCLRE1C variant.

Sequencing was done on a sample of PBMCs. The chain links TRBV5-6 to TRBJ1-2; the D gene is possibly TRBD1 (6 bases). The receptor was derived from a woman aged 25-40 years in good health and CMV-seronegative. The CDR3 sequence is CASSLTGSGYTF. The DNA of the CDR3 is TGTGCCAGCAGCTTGACAGGGTCCGGCTACACCTTC.